This record concerns one T cell receptor (beta chain) sequence. Its specificity is unknown. CDR1 is MNHEY and CDR2 is SMNVEV in the germline V gene (reference sequence). There are 14 residues in the CDR3. This entry is derived from a study of beta chain features in type 1 diabetes. Background on the study: Investigators examined around 110 million sorted cells across all samples. Study outcomes and limitations: These data did not resolve whether HLA type affects TCRB rearrangement.

Every donor provided one heparinised blood draw, which averaged around 110 mL. All of the isolated RNA was reverse transcribed, so expressed TCRB transcripts were sequenced. TCRdb keeps only in-frame clones here, not all; method: immunoSEQ multiplex PCR. This sample has under 400,000 clones, with approximately 12% found just once. The TCR comes from a man younger than 35 in good health. This chain uses TRBV27 with TRBJ2-5, with 7 bases identical to TRBD2. The DNA end is a closer match to TRBJ2-7, so the J assignment may be wrong. The sequenced sample consisted of naive CD4+ T cells from blood. For the CDR3, the DNA is TGTGCCAGCAGTTTTCGTGGACTAGGGGACGAGCAGTACTTC. It codes for CASSFRGLGDEQYF.